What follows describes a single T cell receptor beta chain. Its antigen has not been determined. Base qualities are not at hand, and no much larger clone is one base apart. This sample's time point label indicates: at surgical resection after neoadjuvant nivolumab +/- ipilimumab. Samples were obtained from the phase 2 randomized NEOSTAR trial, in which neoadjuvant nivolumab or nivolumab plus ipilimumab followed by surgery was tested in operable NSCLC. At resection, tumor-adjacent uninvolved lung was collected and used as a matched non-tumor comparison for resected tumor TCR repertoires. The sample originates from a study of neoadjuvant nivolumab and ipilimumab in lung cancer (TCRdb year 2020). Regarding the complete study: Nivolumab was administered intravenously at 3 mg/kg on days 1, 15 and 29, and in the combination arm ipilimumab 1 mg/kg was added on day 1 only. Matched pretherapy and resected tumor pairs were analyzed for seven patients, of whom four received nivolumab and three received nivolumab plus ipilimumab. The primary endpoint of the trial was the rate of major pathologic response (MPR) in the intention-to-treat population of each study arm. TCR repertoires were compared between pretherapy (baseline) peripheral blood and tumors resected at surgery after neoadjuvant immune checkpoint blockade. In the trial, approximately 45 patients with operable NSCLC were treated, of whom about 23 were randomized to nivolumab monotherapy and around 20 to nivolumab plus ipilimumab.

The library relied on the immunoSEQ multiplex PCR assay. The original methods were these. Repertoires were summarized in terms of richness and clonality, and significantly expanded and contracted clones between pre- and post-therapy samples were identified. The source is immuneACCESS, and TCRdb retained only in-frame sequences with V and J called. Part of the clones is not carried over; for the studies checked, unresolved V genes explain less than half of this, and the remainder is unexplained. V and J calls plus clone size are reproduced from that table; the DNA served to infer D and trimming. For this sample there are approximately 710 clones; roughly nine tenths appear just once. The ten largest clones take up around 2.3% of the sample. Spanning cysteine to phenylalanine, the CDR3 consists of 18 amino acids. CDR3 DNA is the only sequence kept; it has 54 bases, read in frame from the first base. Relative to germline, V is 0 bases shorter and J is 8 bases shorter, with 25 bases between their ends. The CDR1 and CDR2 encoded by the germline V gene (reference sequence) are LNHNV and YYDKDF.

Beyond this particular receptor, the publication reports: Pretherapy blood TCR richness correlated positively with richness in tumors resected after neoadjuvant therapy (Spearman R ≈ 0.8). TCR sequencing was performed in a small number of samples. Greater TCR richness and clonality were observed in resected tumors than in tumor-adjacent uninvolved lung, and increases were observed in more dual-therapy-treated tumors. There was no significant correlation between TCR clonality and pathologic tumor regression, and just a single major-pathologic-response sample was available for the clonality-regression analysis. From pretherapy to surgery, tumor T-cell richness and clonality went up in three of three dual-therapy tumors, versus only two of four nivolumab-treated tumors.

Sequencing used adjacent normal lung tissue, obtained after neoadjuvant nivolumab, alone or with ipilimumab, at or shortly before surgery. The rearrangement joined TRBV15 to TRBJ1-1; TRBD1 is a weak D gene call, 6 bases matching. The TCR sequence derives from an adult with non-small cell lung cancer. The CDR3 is CATSRDRTDFSSIPEAFF. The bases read TGTGCCACCAGCAGAGATCGGACAGATTTTAGCTCTATACCCGAAGCTTTCTTT.